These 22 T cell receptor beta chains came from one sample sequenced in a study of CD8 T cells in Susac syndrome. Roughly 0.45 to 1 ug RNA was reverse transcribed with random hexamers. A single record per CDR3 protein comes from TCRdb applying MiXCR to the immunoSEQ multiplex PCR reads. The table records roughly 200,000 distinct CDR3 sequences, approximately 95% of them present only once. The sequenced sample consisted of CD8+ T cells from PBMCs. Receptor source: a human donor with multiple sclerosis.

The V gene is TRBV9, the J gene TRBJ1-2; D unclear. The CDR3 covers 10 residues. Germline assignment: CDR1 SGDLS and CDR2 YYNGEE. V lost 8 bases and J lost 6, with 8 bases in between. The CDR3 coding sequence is TGTGCCAGTCGTCGAAATGGCTACACCTTC. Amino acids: CASRRNGYTF.

The CDR3 bases are TGTGCCAGCAGTCCCGATGTATTGTGGACCCAGTACTTC. Amino acid sequence: CASSPDVLWTQYF. This chain uses TRBV27 with TRBJ2-5; D not certain. The CDR3 contains 13 residues. CDR1 MNHEY and CDR2 SMNVEV come from the germline V gene (reference sequence). Trimming removed 5 bases from V and 7 bases from J, with 14 bases in between.

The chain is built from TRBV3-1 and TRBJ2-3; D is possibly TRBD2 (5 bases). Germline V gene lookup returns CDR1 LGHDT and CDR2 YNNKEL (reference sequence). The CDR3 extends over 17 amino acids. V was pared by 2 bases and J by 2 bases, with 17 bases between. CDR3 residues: CASSQIGGPTFTDTQYF. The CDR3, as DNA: TGTGCCAGCAGCCAAATCGGCGGGCCGACCTTCACAGATACGCAGTATTTT.

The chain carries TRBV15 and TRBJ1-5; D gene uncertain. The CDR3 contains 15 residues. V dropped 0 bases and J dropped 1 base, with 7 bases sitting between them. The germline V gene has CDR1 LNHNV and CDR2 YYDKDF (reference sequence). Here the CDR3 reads CATSRDIDSNQPQHF. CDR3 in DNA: TGTGCCACCAGCAGAGATATTGACAGCAATCAGCCCCAGCATTTT.

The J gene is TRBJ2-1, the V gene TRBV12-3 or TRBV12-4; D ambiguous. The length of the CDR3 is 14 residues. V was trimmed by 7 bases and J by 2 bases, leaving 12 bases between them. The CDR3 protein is CASTPGVPYNEQFF. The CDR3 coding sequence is TGTGCCAGCACCCCAGGTGTTCCCTACAATGAGCAGTTCTTC.

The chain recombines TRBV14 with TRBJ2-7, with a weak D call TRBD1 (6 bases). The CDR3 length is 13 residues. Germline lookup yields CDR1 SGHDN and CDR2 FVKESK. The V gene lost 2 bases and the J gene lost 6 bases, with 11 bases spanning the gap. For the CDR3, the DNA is TGTGCCAGCAGCCAATATCAGGGGAGCGAGCAGTACTTC. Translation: CASSQYQGSEQYF.

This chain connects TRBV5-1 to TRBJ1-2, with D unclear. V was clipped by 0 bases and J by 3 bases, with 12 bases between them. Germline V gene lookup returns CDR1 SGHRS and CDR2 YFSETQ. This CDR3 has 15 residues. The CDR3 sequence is CASSLASGTHYGYTF. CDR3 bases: TGCGCCAGCAGCTTGGCCAGCGGCACCCACTATGGCTACACCTTC.

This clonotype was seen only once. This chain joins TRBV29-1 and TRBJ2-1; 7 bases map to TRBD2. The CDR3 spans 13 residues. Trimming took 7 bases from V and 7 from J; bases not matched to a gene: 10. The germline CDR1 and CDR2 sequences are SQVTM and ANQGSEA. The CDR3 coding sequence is TGCAGCGCCCCGCGGGAGCCTTTTAATGAGCAGTTCTTC. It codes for CSAPREPFNEQFF.

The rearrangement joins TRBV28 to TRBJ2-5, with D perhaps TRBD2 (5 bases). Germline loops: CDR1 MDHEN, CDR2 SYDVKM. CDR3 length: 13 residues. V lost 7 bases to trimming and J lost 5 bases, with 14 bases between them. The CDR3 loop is CASNVPGGETQYF. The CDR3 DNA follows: TGTGCCAGCAACGTGCCGGGCGGGGAGACCCAGTACTTC.

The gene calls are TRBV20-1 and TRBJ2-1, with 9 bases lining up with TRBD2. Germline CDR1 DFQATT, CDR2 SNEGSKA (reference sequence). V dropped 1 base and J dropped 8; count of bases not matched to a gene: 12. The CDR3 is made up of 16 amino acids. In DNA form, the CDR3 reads TGCAGTGCTAGAGTCGTTAGCGGGAGTGGTTTCTATGAGCAGTTCTTC. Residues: CSARVVSGSGFYEQFF.

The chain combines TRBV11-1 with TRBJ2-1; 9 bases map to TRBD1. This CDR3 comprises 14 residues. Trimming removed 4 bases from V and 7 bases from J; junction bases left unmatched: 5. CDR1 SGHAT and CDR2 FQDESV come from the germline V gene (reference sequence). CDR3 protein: CASSSRTGENEQFF. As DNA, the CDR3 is TGTGCCAGCAGCTCCCGGACAGGGGAGAATGAGCAGTTCTTC.

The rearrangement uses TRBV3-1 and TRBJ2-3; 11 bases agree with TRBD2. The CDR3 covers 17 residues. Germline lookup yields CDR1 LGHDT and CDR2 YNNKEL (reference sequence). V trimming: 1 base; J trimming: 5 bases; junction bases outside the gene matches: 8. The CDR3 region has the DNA TGTGCCAGCAGCCAAGCTACTAGCGGGAGAAATGAAGATACGCAGTATTTT. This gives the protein CASSQATSGRNEDTQYF.

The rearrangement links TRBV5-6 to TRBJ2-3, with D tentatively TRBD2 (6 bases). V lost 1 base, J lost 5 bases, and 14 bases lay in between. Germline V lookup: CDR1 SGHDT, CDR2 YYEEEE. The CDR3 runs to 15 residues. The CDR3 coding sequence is TGTGCCAGCAGCTTGTTGCCGCGGGGAGTAGATACGCAGTATTTT. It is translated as CASSLLPRGVDTQYF. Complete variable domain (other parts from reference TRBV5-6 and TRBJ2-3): DAGVTQSPTHLIKTRGQQVTLRCSPKSGHDTVSWYQQALGQGPQFIFQYYEEEERQRGNFPDRFSGHQFPNYSSELNVNALLLGDSALYLCASSLLPRGVDTQYFGPGTRLTVL.

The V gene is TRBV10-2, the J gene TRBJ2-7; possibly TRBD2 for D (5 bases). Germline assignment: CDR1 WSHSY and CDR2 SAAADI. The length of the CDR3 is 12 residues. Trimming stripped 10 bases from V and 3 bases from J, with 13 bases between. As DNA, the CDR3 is TGCGCCACGGTCGGGAAGCTCTACGAGCAGTACTTC. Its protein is CATVGKLYEQYF.

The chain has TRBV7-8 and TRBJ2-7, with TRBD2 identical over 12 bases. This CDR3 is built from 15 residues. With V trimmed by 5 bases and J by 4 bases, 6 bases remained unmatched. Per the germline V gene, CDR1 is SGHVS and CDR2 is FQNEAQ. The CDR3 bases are TGTGCCAGCAGCCCTGGACTAGCGGGGTTTTACGAGCAGTACTTC. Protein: CASSPGLAGFYEQYF.

CDR3 in DNA: TGCGCCAGCATGGACTCGTCAGGGGGCCGGGAGACCCAGTACTTC. It is translated as CASMDSSGGRETQYF. The gene calls are TRBV4-1 and TRBJ2-5; 8 positions match TRBD1. The V segment lost 7 bases and the J segment 5 bases; nucleotides outside the gene matches: 12. The CDR3 is 15 residues long. Germline V gene sequence: CDR1 MGHRA, CDR2 YSYEKL.

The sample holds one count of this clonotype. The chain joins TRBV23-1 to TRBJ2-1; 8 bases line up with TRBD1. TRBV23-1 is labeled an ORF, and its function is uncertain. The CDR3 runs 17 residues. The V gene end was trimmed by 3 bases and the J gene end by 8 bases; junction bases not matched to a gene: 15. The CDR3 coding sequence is TGCGCCAGCAGTCATACGGACAGGGTAAGCGTAGTTGATGAGCAGTTCTTC. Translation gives CASSHTDRVSVVDEQFF.

CDR3 sequence reads: CASSHREAGADTIYF. The CDR3 DNA reads as TGTGCCAGCAGCCACCGCGAAGCAGGGGCGGACACCATATATTTT. This chain connects TRBV3-1 to TRBJ1-3, with a weak D call TRBD1 (6 bases). Germline CDR1 and CDR2: LGHDT and YNNKEL (reference sequence). V lost 3 bases and J lost 8, with 17 bases in between. CDR3 length: 15 residues.

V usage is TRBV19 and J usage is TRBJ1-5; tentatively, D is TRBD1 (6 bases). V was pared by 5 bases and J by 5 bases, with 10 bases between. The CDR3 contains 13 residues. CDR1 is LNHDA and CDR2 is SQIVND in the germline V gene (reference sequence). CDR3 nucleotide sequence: TGTGCCAGTAGTTACAGGGACGATCAGCCCCAGCATTTT. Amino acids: CASSYRDDQPQHF. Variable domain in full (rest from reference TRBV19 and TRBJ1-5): DGGITQSPKYLFRKEGQNVTLSCEQNLNHDAMYWYRQDPGQGLRLIYYSQIVNDFQKGDIAEGYSVSREKKESFPLTVTSAQKNPTAFYLCASSYRDDQPQHFGDGTRLSIL.

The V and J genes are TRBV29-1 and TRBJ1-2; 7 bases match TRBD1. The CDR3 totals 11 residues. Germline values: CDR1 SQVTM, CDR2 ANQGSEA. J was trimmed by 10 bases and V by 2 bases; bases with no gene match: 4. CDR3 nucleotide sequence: TGCAGCGTTGAAAGCCAGGGGGACTACACCTTC. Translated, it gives CSVESQGDYTF.

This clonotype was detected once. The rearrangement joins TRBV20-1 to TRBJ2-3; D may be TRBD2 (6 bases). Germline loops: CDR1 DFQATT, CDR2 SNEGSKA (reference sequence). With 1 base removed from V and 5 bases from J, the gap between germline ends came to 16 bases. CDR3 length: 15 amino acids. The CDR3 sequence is CSARVIGGVIDTQYF. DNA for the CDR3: TGCAGTGCTAGAGTGATTGGAGGGGTAATAGATACGCAGTATTTT.

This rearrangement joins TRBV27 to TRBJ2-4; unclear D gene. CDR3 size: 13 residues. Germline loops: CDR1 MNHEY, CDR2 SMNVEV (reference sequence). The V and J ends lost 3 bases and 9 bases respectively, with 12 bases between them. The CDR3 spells CASSFGPGGIQYF. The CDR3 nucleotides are TGTGCCAGCAGTTTTGGCCCCGGCGGCATTCAGTACTTC.